Below are 16 T cell receptor beta chains sequenced from a single sample in a study of post-analysis software for immune sequencing data. The study's findings and limits: In patients, TRBV5-6, TRBV5-1 and TRBV20-1 belonged to five TRBV segments found more frequently than in controls.

Their cognate antigens are unknown. Unique-molecular-identifier-tagged TCR beta cDNA libraries were used. Each CDR3 protein gets one entry after TCRdb re-called the PCR reads with MiXCR. This sample has 700,000 to 900,000 distinct CDR3 sequences, with more than 45% found just once. The sequenced sample consisted of blood. All receptors derive from a girl aged 10-17 years with multiple sclerosis.

The CDR3 bases are TGTGCCACCAGTGCCAGGACTAGCGGTTACAATGAGCAGTTCTTC. Encoded protein: CATSARTSGYNEQFF. The V call is TRBV24-1, the J call TRBJ2-1; 10 positions match TRBD2. This CDR3 has 15 amino acids. The germline V gene has CDR1 KGHDR and CDR2 SFDVKD. V lost 5 bases, J lost 4 bases, and 4 bases stayed unmatched.

This clonotype has just a few counts. The chain combines TRBV12-3 or TRBV12-4 with TRBJ2-4; 7 nucleotides match TRBD2. Trimming cost V 3 bases and J 8 bases; bases outside gene matches: 4. The CDR3 consists of 13 residues. The DNA of the CDR3 is TGTGCCAGCAGTTTCTCGGGAGGTGACATTCAGTACTTC. This sequence encodes CASSFSGGDIQYF.

A few counts support this clonotype. The chain couples TRBV9 to TRBJ1-3, with TRBD1 as a possible D gene (6 bases). Trimming removed 4 bases from V and 3 bases from J, with 20 bases in between. The germline V gene has CDR1 SGDLS and CDR2 YYNGEE. The CDR3 extends over 17 amino acids. For the CDR3, the DNA is TGTGCCAGCAGCCCACAGAGTCGGGGGGCAAGTGGAAACACCATATATTTT. It translates to CASSPQSRGASGNTIYF.

This clonotype was picked up many times. J is TRBJ2-4 and V is TRBV6-4; D is perhaps TRBD2 (5 bases). The V and J ends lost 5 bases and 1 base respectively, with 12 bases between them. The germline CDR1 and CDR2 sequences are MRHNA and SNTAGT. The CDR3 is made up of 15 amino acids. The CDR3 sequence is CASSRPREAKNIQYF. CDR3 nucleotide sequence: TGTGCCAGCAGTAGACCGAGGGAGGCCAAAAACATTCAGTACTTC.

The V call is TRBV4-1, the J call TRBJ1-2; D remains unclear. The CDR3 totals 14 residues. V shed 1 base and J shed 2 bases, with 8 bases lying between them. Germline V gene data show CDR1 as MGHRA and CDR2 as YSYEKL. The CDR3 region is CASSQAERNYGYTF. The CDR3 region has the DNA TGCGCCAGCAGCCAAGCGGAAAGGAACTATGGCTACACCTTC.

The chain links TRBV7-8 to TRBJ2-1; D is uncertain. Germline CDR1 SGHVS, CDR2 FQNEAQ. This CDR3 is 12 amino acids long. V was shortened by 5 bases and J by 10 bases, with 12 bases between the two germline ends. The CDR3 is CASSLDPREQFF. CDR3 DNA: TGTGCCAGCAGCCTCGACCCCCGGGAGCAGTTCTTC.

This rearrangement joins TRBV15 to TRBJ2-1, with a possible D match to TRBD2 (6 bases). Trimming shortened V by 8 bases and J by 7 bases, and 18 bases separated the two germline ends. Germline V lookup: CDR1 LNHNV, CDR2 YYDKDF (reference sequence). This CDR3 has 14 amino acids. CDR3 coding DNA: TGTGCCACCTCCAAGGAGCGGGCCCAGAATGAGCAGTTCTTC. Translated: CATSKERAQNEQFF.

In regard to this clonotype: The junction departs from the called germline gene at one end, perhaps through a read error. The rearrangement joins TRBV30 to TRBJ2-3, with 10 bases that match TRBD1. The germline V gene encodes CDR1 GTSNPN and CDR2 SVGIG (reference sequence). This CDR3 has 14 amino acids. The CDR3 DNA reads TGTGCCAGTTCCGGGACAGGGGACACAGATACGCGGTATTTT. Protein sequence: CASSGTGDTDTRYF.

In this sample, this clonotype turned up a few times. This chain links TRBV6-2 or TRBV6-3 with TRBJ2-4; D may match TRBD1 or TRBD2 (6 bases each). The better agreement between TRBJ2-7 and the DNA end casts doubt on the J call. CDR3 length: 15 residues. Germline assignment: CDR1 MNHEY and CDR2 SVGEGT. CDR3 in DNA: TGTGCCAGCAGTTACGAACGGGGGCTTGGCTCCGAGCAGTACTTC. Residues: CASSYERGLGSEQYF.

This rearrangement joins TRBV27 to TRBJ1-4; 8 nucleotides match TRBD1. CDR3 size: 17 residues. Germline V CDR1 and CDR2: MNHEY, SMNVEV (reference sequence). Trimming at V came to 4 bases and at J to 8 bases, leaving 15 bases not matched to a gene. This chain's CDR3 is CASSSQIRQGRSEKLFF. The CDR3 region has the DNA TGTGCCAGCAGTTCTCAGATTCGACAGGGGCGGTCGGAAAAACTGTTTTTT.

The J gene is TRBJ2-5, the V gene TRBV6-2 or TRBV6-3; D remains ambiguous. The CDR3 loop spans 13 amino acids. CDR1 MNHEY and CDR2 SVGEGT come from the germline V gene. V dropped 6 bases and J dropped 7 bases, with 15 bases sitting between them. The CDR3 DNA sequence: TGTGCCAGCAGCGACCCCCCGAGGTGGACCCAGTACTTC. Its translation: CASSDPPRWTQYF.

The chain employs TRBV7-2 and TRBJ2-7; tentatively, D is TRBD2 (5 bases). CDR3 length: 15 residues. Germline CDR1 is SGHTA and CDR2 is FQGNSA. V shed 8 bases and J shed 6 bases, with 23 bases lying between them. The CDR3 reads CASRPSGESIIEQYF. The CDR3 region has the DNA TGTGCCAGCCGCCCTTCCGGGGAGTCTATTATCGAGCAGTACTTC.

The chain joins TRBV6-2 or TRBV6-3 to TRBJ1-2; 7 bases are a match to TRBD1. With V trimmed by 7 bases and J by 3 bases, 2 bases remained unmatched. Germline values: CDR1 MNHEY, CDR2 SVGEGT. The CDR3 covers 12 residues. For the CDR3, the DNA is TGTGCCAGCACCGGACAGGACTATGGCTACACCTTC. Protein product: CASTGQDYGYTF.

The rearrangement links TRBV6-1 to TRBJ1-2; D unclear. CDR1 and CDR2 from the germline V gene are MNHNS and SASEGT. Trimming shortened V by 0 bases and J by 6 bases, and 14 bases separated the two germline ends. The CDR3 runs 15 residues. CDR3 sequence (DNA): TGTGCCAGCAGTGAAGCGCGGGGTCACCTCCATGGCTACACCTTC. Translation gives CASSEARGHLHGYTF.

The genes are TRBV6-5 and TRBJ2-3; TRBD2 matches at 12 bases. The CDR3 loop spans 18 amino acids. Germline assignment: CDR1 MNHEY and CDR2 SVGAGI. With 2 bases clipped from V and 3 bases from J, the junction kept 9 bases outside the gene matches. The DNA for the CDR3 is TGTGCCAGCAGTTACACAATGACTAGCGGGAGTTCAACAGATACGCAGTATTTT. Residues: CASSYTMTSGSSTDTQYF.

This clonotype has a handful of counts. The J gene is TRBJ2-7, the V gene TRBV2, with D possibly matching TRBD1 (6 bases). CDR3 length equals 18 residues. Trimming cost V 1 base and J 2 bases, with 21 bases left between them. Germline CDR1 SNHLY, CDR2 FYNNEI. The CDR3 DNA follows: TGTGCCAGCAGTGAAGAGGACCCTCCGGGACACCTGACCTACGAGCAGTACTTC. Protein product: CASSEEDPPGHLTYEQYF.